This TCR beta chain comes out of a study of T cell responses to AZD1222 COVID-19 vaccine. Study results and limitations: Sampling captured repertoires only after the peak T cell response.

Repertoires were generated with immunoSEQ multiplex PCR, while TCRdb's copy carries only in-frame clones and drops some. The sample contains about 110,000 clones, more than 70% of which appear only once. CDR3 length: 13 residues. Germline V gene data show CDR1 as MNHEY and CDR2 as SVGEGT. V was trimmed by 5 bases and J by 8 bases, leaving 14 bases between them. With regard to this clone: Its cognate antigen is unknown.

The material was peripheral blood, obtained on day 0 of MenACWY control vaccination. The sequence derives from an adult in good health. The chain couples TRBV6-2 or TRBV6-3 to TRBJ2-3; no definite D call. Here the CDR3 DNA reads TGTGCCAGCAGTGCGATGCTAGTGGGTACGCAGTATTTT. It yields the protein CASSAMLVGTQYF.